These 3 T cell receptor beta chains share one sample of origin, sequenced in a study of shared clonotypes between healthy human individuals. Sequenced by immunoSEQ multiplex PCR; TCRdb stores in-frame clones only, minus some. The sample lists approximately 2.1 million clones; 85% to 95% were seen once. Specimen: naive CD4+ T cells from PBMCs. Subset in this sample: CD45RA+ positively selected. These TCRs come from a man aged 18 to 29 in good health. Some clones in this sample may be carry-over from other donors' samples.

The chain recombines TRBV9 with TRBJ2-7, with unresolved D. Germline V gene lookup returns CDR1 SGDLS and CDR2 YYNGEE. The CDR3 extends over 13 amino acids. The ends were cut back, 2 bases at V and 3 bases at J, with 9 bases in the middle. Written as DNA, the CDR3 is TGTGCCAGCAGCGTCGCGCTTTACTACGAGCAGTACTTC. It specifies CASSVALYYEQYF.

The chain recombines TRBV7-2 with TRBJ2-4; TRBD2 aligns across 8 bases. The CDR3 has 15 amino acids. CDR1 and CDR2 (germline): SGHTA, FQGNSA. After removal of 0 bases from V and 8 bases from J, the junction contained 6 bases not matched to a gene. This CDR3 reads CASSLAGLVIHIQYF. In nucleotides, the CDR3 is TGTGCCAGCAGCTTAGCGGGACTAGTTATCCACATTCAGTACTTC. The full variable domain, completed using reference TRBV7-2 and TRBJ2-4, is GAGVSQSPSNKVTEKGKDVELRCDPISGHTALYWYRQSLGQGLEFLIYFQGNSAPDKSGLPSDRFSAERTGGSVSTLTIQRTQQEDSAVYLCASSLAGLVIHIQYFGAGTRLSVL.

The chain couples TRBV27 to TRBJ2-1; D ambiguous. Germline V gene lookup returns CDR1 MNHEY and CDR2 SMNVEV (reference sequence). This CDR3 contains 13 residues. V dropped 3 bases and J dropped 6 bases, with 9 bases sitting between them. The CDR3 sequence is CASSLGLTNEQFF. In DNA form, the CDR3 reads TGTGCCAGCAGTTTGGGTCTGACCAATGAGCAGTTCTTC.